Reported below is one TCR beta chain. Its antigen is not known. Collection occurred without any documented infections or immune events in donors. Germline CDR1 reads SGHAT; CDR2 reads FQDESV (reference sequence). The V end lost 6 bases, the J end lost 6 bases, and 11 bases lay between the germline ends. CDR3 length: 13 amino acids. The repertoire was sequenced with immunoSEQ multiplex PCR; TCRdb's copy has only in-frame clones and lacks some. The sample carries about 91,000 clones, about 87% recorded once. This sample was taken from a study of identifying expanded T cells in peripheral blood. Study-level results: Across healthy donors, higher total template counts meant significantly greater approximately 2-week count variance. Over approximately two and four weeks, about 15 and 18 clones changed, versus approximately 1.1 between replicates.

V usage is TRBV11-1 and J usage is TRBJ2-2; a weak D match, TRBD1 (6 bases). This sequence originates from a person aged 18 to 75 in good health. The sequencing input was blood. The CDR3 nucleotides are TGTGCCAGCAGTACGGACAGCCCCGGGGAGCTGTTTTTT. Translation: CASSTDSPGELFF. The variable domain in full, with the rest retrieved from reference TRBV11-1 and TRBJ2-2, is EAEVAQSPRYKITEKSQAVAFWCDPISGHATLYWYRQILGQGPELLVQFQDESVVDDSQLPKDRFSAERLKGVDSTLKIQPAELGDSAMYLCASSTDSPGELFFGEGSRLTVL.